This passage covers 8 T cell receptor beta chains from one sample sequenced in a study of memory CD4+ T cells and cytomegalovirus serostatus. The sort gate was single viable CD3+CD4+CD8-CD45RO+ cells for memory CD4+ T cells. Assay used: immunoSEQ multiplex PCR; TCRdb lists only in-frame clones, some missing. The sample includes about 53,000 clones, about 81% of them seen just once. The sequenced sample was memory CD4+ T cells from blood. The receptors shown here come from an adult in good health and CMV-seronegative.

The rearrangement joins TRBV28 to TRBJ1-1; possible D gene TRBD1, 5 bases. The CDR3 spans 16 residues. V gave up 5 bases and J gave up 0 bases, with 16 bases separating them. Germline V CDR1 and CDR2: MDHEN, SYDVKM. CDR3 in amino acids: CASSVPLGGMNTEAFF. The CDR3 bases are TGTGCCAGCAGTGTCCCACTGGGGGGGATGAACACTGAAGCTTTCTTT.

V gene TRBV7-6 combines with J gene TRBJ1-4; 10 bases align to TRBD1. Germline V CDR1 and CDR2: SGHVS, FNYEAQ. The CDR3 sequence is 14 residues long. Germline trimming cut 5 bases from V and 8 bases from J; bases unmatched to any gene: 5. The CDR3 spells CASSLGTGVEKLFF. CDR3 sequence (DNA): TGTGCCAGCAGCCTCGGGACAGGGGTGGAAAAACTGTTTTTT.

The V call is TRBV21-1, the J call TRBJ1-5; TRBD1, the table's D call, was not compared with the DNA. TRBV21-1 is assigned pseudogene status. The CDR3 spans 18 residues. CDR3 sequence reads: CASSASGPEDRENQPQHF. CDR3 DNA sequence: TGTGCCAGCAGCGCGTCAGGGCCCGAAGACAGGGAAAATCAGCCCCAGCATTTT.

This clone appeared once. This chain connects TRBV29-1 to TRBJ1-1; D is undetermined. CDR3 size: 13 residues. The germline gives CDR1 SQVTM, CDR2 ANQGSEA. The V gene lost 8 bases and the J gene lost 0 bases, with 13 bases spanning the gap. The CDR3 region is CSTWGGLNTEAFF. The CDR3 DNA is TGCAGCACTTGGGGAGGGTTGAACACTGAAGCTTTCTTT.

The chain combines TRBV5-3 with TRBJ2-5; either TRBD1 or TRBD2 may supply D (5 bases each). TRBV5-3 is an ORF, and what it does is uncertain. The CDR3 runs 19 residues. V lost 1 base and J 3 bases, leaving 25 bases between the germline ends. The chain's CDR3 is CARSLLAPRGDQAKETQYF. Here the CDR3 DNA reads TGTGCCAGAAGCTTGCTGGCCCCACGAGGGGACCAAGCAAAAGAGACCCAGTACTTC.

The chain joins TRBV7-9 to TRBJ2-6, with TRBD2 as a possible D gene (7 bases). Trimming cost V 7 bases and J 4 bases, with 20 bases left between them. The CDR3 is 17 amino acids. Germline V gives CDR1 SEHNR, CDR2 FQNEAQ (reference sequence). In nucleotides, the CDR3 is TGTGCCAGCAACTCCCCCCGGGGGGCGCGGGGGGCCAACGTCCTGACTTTC. Its translation is CASNSPRGARGANVLTF.

The chain recombines TRBV30 with TRBJ2-5; either TRBD1 or TRBD2 may supply D (5 bases each). Germline V gene data show CDR1 as GTSNPN and CDR2 as SVGIG (reference sequence). The CDR3 has 15 amino acids. With 4 bases removed from V and 4 bases from J, the gap between germline ends came to 19 bases. In DNA form, the CDR3 reads TGTGCCTGGAAAGTCCTAGGGGAGTTCGGAGAGACCCAGTACTTC. It is translated as CAWKVLGEFGETQYF.

This clone was counted a few times. This rearrangement joins TRBV19 to TRBJ1-2, with D tentatively TRBD1 (6 bases). The CDR3 has 13 amino acids. Trimming pared 3 bases from V and 5 bases from J, leaving 10 bases between. Per the germline V gene, CDR1 is LNHDA and CDR2 is SQIVND (reference sequence). CDR3 protein: CASSMTGDYGYTF. In DNA form, the CDR3 reads TGTGCCAGTAGTATGACAGGCGATTATGGCTACACCTTC.